This T cell receptor beta chain was sequenced in a study of blood T cells in healthy people across ages. The CDR3 is 16 residues long. V shed 0 bases, J shed 6 bases, and the junction held 13 bases outside the gene matches. Per the germline V gene, CDR1 is DFQATT and CDR2 is SNEGSKA (reference sequence). A J-beta primer mix and a sample-barcoded 5' primer were used in a second PCR of roughly 6 to 12 cycles. TCRdb analysed the 5' RACE reads with MiXCR anew, one entry per CDR3 protein. The data hold about 800,000 distinct CDR3 sequences, with 25% observed a single time. These same records also appear under a second study, on T cells of mothers and their children.

Sequencing input: blood. This receptor was identified in a boy aged 5-17 years in good health. The rearrangement uses TRBV20-1 and TRBJ2-7; TRBD2 matches 8 bases. As DNA, the CDR3 is TGCAGTGCTAGAGATCTCGCAGCGGGAGACTCGGGCGAGCAGTACTTC. Its translation is CSARDLAAGDSGEQYF.